This TCR beta chain was sequenced during a study of identical twins. CDR1 MNHNY and CDR2 SVGAGI come from the germline V gene (reference sequence). The CDR3 runs 12 residues. The V end lost 5 bases, the J end lost 8 bases, and 12 bases lay between the germline ends. All donors were healthy Caucasians. Notes on the study in general: Models underestimated out-of-frame TCR alpha sharing in monozygotic twins.

This clonotype was detected only a few times. The antigen is unknown. Using its own MiXCR run on the 5' RACE reads, TCRdb lists one record per CDR3 protein. In the table there are more than 400,000 distinct CDR3 sequences, approximately 16% of which are singletons. These records were also assigned to another study, of yellow fever vaccine responses in identical twins.

The clonotype was recovered from a young woman in good health. The chain joins TRBV6-6 to TRBJ1-2; a possible D gene is TRBD1 (5 bases). Specimen: CD4+ T cells sorted from blood. CDR3 bases: TGTGCCAGCAGTCACCGACAGTCCGGCTACACCTTC. As protein: CASSHRQSGYTF.